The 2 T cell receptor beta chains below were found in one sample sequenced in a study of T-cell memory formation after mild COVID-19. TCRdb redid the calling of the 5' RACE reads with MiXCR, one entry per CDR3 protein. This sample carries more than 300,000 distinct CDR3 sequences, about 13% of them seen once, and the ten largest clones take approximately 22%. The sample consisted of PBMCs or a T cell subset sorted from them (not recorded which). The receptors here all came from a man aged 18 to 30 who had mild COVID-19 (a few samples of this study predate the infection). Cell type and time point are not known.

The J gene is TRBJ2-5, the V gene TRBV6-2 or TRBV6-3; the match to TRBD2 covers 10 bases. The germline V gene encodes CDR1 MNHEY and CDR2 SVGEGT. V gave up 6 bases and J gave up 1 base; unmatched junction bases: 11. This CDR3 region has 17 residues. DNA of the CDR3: TGTGCCAGCAGCTATGGGAAGACTAGCGGGTTCCAAGAGACCCAGTACTTC. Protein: CASSYGKTSGFQETQYF.

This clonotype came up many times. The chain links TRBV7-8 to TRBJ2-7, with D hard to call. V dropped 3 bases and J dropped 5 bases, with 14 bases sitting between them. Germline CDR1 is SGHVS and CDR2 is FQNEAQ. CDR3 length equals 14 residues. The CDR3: CASSFGQTLNEQYV. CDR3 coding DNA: TGTGCCAGCAGCTTTGGTCAAACGCTTAACGAGCAGTACGTC.